This T cell receptor beta chain was documented in a study of CD4 T cells in relation to SARS-CoV-2 and coronaviruses. Study as a whole: ViraFEST: roughly ten-day antigen culture of PBMCs, then TCR beta CDR3 sequencing. No peptide or an HIV-1 Nef peptide pool served as negative control. Whole-study findings and limits: Crossreactivity was assessed only for spike protein, not other viral proteins.

A single count supports this clone. Its cognate antigen is unknown. Assay: immunoSEQ multiplex PCR; the TCRdb copy retains only in-frame clones and omits some. The table lists about 29,000 clones, about two thirds of them singletons. CD4+ T cells from unexposed donors were obtained before the COVID-19 pandemic (2011-2018). Isolation of CD4+ T cells took place after roughly nine days in culture. Cells permitting, SARS-CoV-2 S/N and four cold-coronavirus spikes were tested on unexposed-donor CD4+ T cells. This CDR3 has 12 amino acids. Between the trimmed V and J ends, which lost 1 base and 2 bases, there was a span of 3 bases.

The material sequenced was CD4+ T cells from PBMCs, cultured in vitro. This sequence was found in a human donor in good health. The V call is TRBV12-3 or TRBV12-4, the J call TRBJ2-7; the D is unclear. This CDR3 reads CASSLGAYEQYF. The CDR3 DNA follows: TGTGCCAGCAGTTTAGGGGCCTACGAGCAGTACTTC.